This T cell receptor beta chain stems from a study of cytomegalovirus exposure and HLA in healthy donors. Whole-study findings and limits: Whilst most TCR sequences proved rare, a subset of public TCRs occurred across many donors. Indistinguishable V segments such as TRBV6-2 and TRBV6-3 were excluded. Sequencing likely generated an artifact that appeared as a cluster of highly shared sequence variants.

Germline CDR1 is SGDLS and CDR2 is YYNGEE. The CDR3 runs to 14 residues. The primer mix had 60 Vbeta and 13 Jbeta primers. Clones were sequenced by immunoSEQ multiplex PCR, and TCRdb holds only the in-frame ones, with some missing. Here the sample table reports around 44,000 clones. As concerns this clone: Its antigen remains unknown. Relative to the germline gene, one junction end is altered; a read error may explain this. Other DNA sequences in this sample translate to the same CDR3.

The sequence came from a male donor in good health and CMV-seropositive. The sequencing sample was made of PBMCs. The chain has TRBV9 and TRBJ2-5; D unclear. This CDR3 is CASSVVPSDETQYF. In nucleotides, the CDR3 is TGCGCCAGCAGCGTAGTGCCTAGTGATGAGACCCAGTACTTC. Supplemented by reference TRBV9 and TRBJ2-5, the full variable domain reads DSGVTQTPKHLITATGQRVTLRCSPRSGDLSVYWYQQSLDQGLQFLIQYYNGEERAKGNILERFSAQQFPDLHSELNLSSLELGDSALYFCASSVVPSDETQYFGPGTRLLVL.